The 27 T cell receptor beta chains listed next were all sequenced from one sample in a study of T cells after yellow fever vaccination. TCRdb re-called the 5' RACE reads with MiXCR, one entry per CDR3 protein. The sample comprises tens of thousands of distinct CDR3 sequences, over 9.5% of which are singletons, and around 12% rests with the top ten. The sequences come from PBMCs, either bulk or a sorted T-cell subset (CD4+, CD8+, memory, or dextramer-sorted; not recorded which), collected roughly 15 days after the first yellow fever vaccination. All receptors come from a man in his late teens or twenties who received the YFV17D yellow fever vaccine.

This clonotype was seen repeatedly, ten times or more. The chain is built from TRBV9 and TRBJ1-6; D not certain. This CDR3 contains 13 residues. The V end was cut by 0 bases, the J end by 5 bases, with 3 bases between. Germline values: CDR1 SGDLS, CDR2 YYNGEE. CDR3 amino acids: CASSVDHNSPLHF. CDR3 DNA: TGTGCCAGCAGCGTAGACCATAATTCACCCCTCCACTTT.

There are many counts of this clonotype. The chain links TRBV2 to TRBJ1-5; D gene unclear. Germline V gene lookup returns CDR1 SNHLY and CDR2 FYNNEI. The CDR3 consists of 11 residues. Trimming left V 6 bases short and J 6 bases short, with 6 bases between. The CDR3 spells CASRLIQPQHF. As DNA, the CDR3 is TGTGCCAGCAGATTGATTCAGCCCCAGCATTTT.

This clonotype was picked up many times. The CDR3 DNA reads TGTGCCAGCAGCGGGCCCCCTGCTTACTATGGCTACACCTTC. It yields the protein CASSGPPAYYGYTF. V and J are TRBV5-4 and TRBJ1-2; D is undetermined. Per germline, CDR1 SGHNT and CDR2 YYREEE (reference sequence). The CDR3 is made up of 14 amino acids. Trimming shortened V by 4 bases and J by 3 bases, and 13 bases separated the two germline ends.

Points on this clonotype: This may come from a read error, since a much larger clone is one base off. The chain joins TRBV4-1 to TRBJ2-5; tentatively, D is TRBD2 (7 bases). V was trimmed by 4 bases and J by 5 bases, leaving 20 bases between them. CDR1 is MGHRA and CDR2 is YSYEKL in the germline V gene. This CDR3 has 16 residues. The CDR3, as DNA: TGCGCCAGCAGCCCTGGGGGGCGGGGGTGCTTGGAGACCCAGTACTTC. As protein: CASSPGGRGCLETQYF.

This clonotype was observed at least ten times. V and J are TRBV5-1 and TRBJ1-1, with D tentatively TRBD1 (5 bases). Germline loops: CDR1 SGHRS, CDR2 YFSETQ. CDR3 length: 13 residues. Between the trimmed V and J ends, which lost 0 bases and 6 bases, there was a span of 9 bases. The CDR3 DNA is TGCGCCAGCAGCTTGGGCAGGGATGCTGAAGCTTTCTTT. It yields the protein CASSLGRDAEAFF.

Concerning this clonotype: A much larger clone is a single base away; this may be a read error. V and J are TRBV20-1 and TRBJ2-3, with D perhaps TRBD1 (5 bases). The last part of the DNA fits TRBJ1-5 better; the J call may be wrong. Germline V lookup: CDR1 DFQATT, CDR2 SNEGSKA (reference sequence). The CDR3 has 12 residues. The CDR3 DNA follows: TGCAGTGCCAAACCAGCGGGGGGGTCGCAGCATTTT. As protein: CSAKPAGGSQHF.

This clonotype has at least ten counts. The gene calls are TRBV4-2 and TRBJ1-1; the D gene is possibly TRBD1 (5 bases). V was clipped by 4 bases and J by 3 bases, with 15 bases between them. The CDR3 is made up of 15 amino acids. Looked up from germline, CDR1 is LGHNA and CDR2 is YNFKEQ. For the CDR3, the DNA is TGTGCCAGCAGCCCGAGGGCGGGGGGGGACACTGAAGCTTTCTTT. Residues: CASSPRAGGDTEAFF.

A note on this clonotype: This sequence may be a read error, since a much larger clone differs from it by one base. This chain uses TRBV19 with TRBJ2-4; the D gene is possibly TRBD1 (6 bases). Trimming removed 4 bases from V and 10 bases from J, with 17 bases in between. The CDR3 contains 14 residues. Germline CDR1 reads LNHDA; CDR2 reads SQIVND (reference sequence). The CDR3: CASSNRQVAFIQYF. The CDR3 nucleotides read TGTGCCAGTAGTAACCGACAGGTGGCTTTTATTCAGTACTTC.

This clonotype has a count of ten or more. The rearrangement links TRBV7-2 to TRBJ1-1; tentatively, D is TRBD1 (5 bases). CDR3 length equals 14 residues. Trimming cost V 5 bases and J 4 bases, with 14 bases left between them. Germline CDR1 reads SGHTA; CDR2 reads FQGNSA. This CDR3 reads CASSLLGGRTEAFF. The CDR3 DNA follows: TGTGCCAGCAGCCTCCTCGGGGGACGCACTGAAGCTTTCTTT.

This clonotype occurred many times. The chain joins TRBV4-1 to TRBJ2-1; 12 bases fit TRBD2. The CDR3 length is 17 residues. From germline, CDR1 is MGHRA and CDR2 YSYEKL. The J segment lost 5 bases and the V segment lost 4 bases, leaving 9 bases of the junction unmatched. CDR3 DNA sequence: TGCGCCAGCAGCCGTCGACTAGCGGGGGTGAACGACAATGAGCAGTTCTTC. As protein: CASSRRLAGVNDNEQFF.

The chain is built from TRBV12-3 or TRBV12-4 and TRBJ2-1; the D gene could be TRBD1 or TRBD2 (6 bases each). V was pared by 7 bases and J by 6 bases, with 13 bases between. This CDR3 has 13 residues. CDR3: CASNHRGVNEQFF. CDR3 DNA sequence: TGTGCCAGCAACCATAGGGGGGTCAATGAGCAGTTCTTC.

This clonotype has a count of ten or more. The J gene is TRBJ2-7, the V gene TRBV7-8; 8 bases line up with TRBD1. Losses at the gene ends were 5 bases for V and 2 bases for J; bases not matched to a gene: 8. CDR3 length equals 15 residues. Germline CDR1 is SGHVS and CDR2 is FQNEAQ. The CDR3 is CASSPGQGLTYEQYF. CDR3 bases: TGTGCCAGCAGCCCCGGACAGGGACTTACCTACGAGCAGTACTTC.

This clonotype has a count of ten or more. This chain joins TRBV6-1 and TRBJ1-2; possible D gene TRBD1, 5 bases. Per germline, CDR1 MNHNS and CDR2 SASEGT. The CDR3 sequence is 16 residues long. The V gene lost 7 bases and the J gene lost 1 base, with 19 bases spanning the gap. CDR3: CASIPGRGLFNYGYTF. CDR3 nucleotides: TGTGCCAGCATTCCGGGACGCGGCCTCTTTAACTATGGCTACACCTTC.

As to this clonotype: This could be a read error, since a much larger clone is one nucleotide away. The J gene is TRBJ1-4, the V gene TRBV12-3 or TRBV12-4; a weak D match, TRBD1 (6 bases). Trimming removed 7 bases at V and 7 bases at J, with 13 bases between. The CDR3 runs to 13 residues. The DNA for the CDR3 is TGTGCCAGCATCAATGAGGGGGGTGAAAAACTGTTTTTT. Encoded protein: CASINEGGEKLFF.

This clonotype was seen repeatedly, ten times or more. The gene calls are TRBV29-1 and TRBJ1-1, with D unresolved. CDR3 length equals 12 residues. V was pared by 7 bases and J by 5 bases, with 14 bases between. The germline gives CDR1 SQVTM, CDR2 ANQGSEA. The CDR3 bases are TGCAGCGCCAGTAAAGCGAATACTGAAGCTTTCTTT. Amino acid sequence: CSASKANTEAFF.

This clonotype showed up many times. The V and J genes are TRBV7-2 and TRBJ2-3, with TRBD2 matching over 9 bases. Germline assignment: CDR1 SGHTA and CDR2 FQGNSA. This CDR3 spans 15 amino acids. Losses at the gene ends were 3 bases for V and 3 bases for J; bases not matched to a gene: 4. CDR3 sequence (DNA): TGTGCCAGCAGCTTTGCGGGGGGGCCAACAGATACGCAGTATTTT. Residues: CASSFAGGPTDTQYF.

This clonotype was recorded many times. The chain couples TRBV19 to TRBJ2-7, with D possibly being TRBD1 (5 bases). The CDR3 has 14 residues. The ends were cut back, 7 bases at V and 0 bases at J, with 13 bases in the middle. Germline V gives CDR1 LNHDA, CDR2 SQIVND (reference sequence). CDR3 DNA: TGTGCCAGTAAGGAGACAGCCTCCTCCTACGAGCAGTACGTC. Amino acids: CASKETASSYEQYV.

The table lists this clonotype with many counts. The genes are TRBV18 and TRBJ2-3; 7 positions match TRBD1. V was clipped by 5 bases and J by 5 bases; unmatched bases: 4. Germline-derived CDR1 and CDR2 are KGHSH and LQKENI. This CDR3 has 13 residues. The CDR3 DNA follows: TGTGCCAGCTCAACCGCAGGGGGAGATACGCAGTATTTT. Encoded protein: CASSTAGGDTQYF.

In this sample, this clonotype turned up many times. The chain links TRBV10-3 to TRBJ2-7; 8 nucleotides align to TRBD1. With V trimmed by 6 bases and J by 3 bases, 4 bases remained unmatched. The CDR3 contains 13 residues. Germline V gene sequence: CDR1 ENHRY, CDR2 SYGVKD. The CDR3 DNA sequence: TGTGCCATCAGGATCGGACAGGGCTACGAGCAGTACTTC. It translates to CAIRIGQGYEQYF.

This clonotype was detected many times. This rearrangement joins TRBV7-2 to TRBJ2-1; TRBD1 matches at 8 bases. The ends lost 7 bases at V and 8 bases at J; junction bases unmatched: 10. The germline V gene has CDR1 SGHTA and CDR2 FQGNSA. The length of the CDR3 is 14 residues. The DNA for the CDR3 is TGTGCCAGCACGAGCAGGGGGCTGGTTGATGAGCAGTTCTTC. It translates to CASTSRGLVDEQFF. Full variable domain (outside the CDR3, taken from reference TRBV7-2 and TRBJ2-1): GAGVSQSPSNKVTEKGKDVELRCDPISGHTALYWYRQSLGQGLEFLIYFQGNSAPDKSGLPSDRFSAERTGGSVSTLTIQRTQQEDSAVYLCASTSRGLVDEQFFGPGTRLTVL.

This clonotype was observed at least ten times. V usage is TRBV7-2 and J usage is TRBJ2-7; 7 positions match TRBD1. CDR1 SGHTA and CDR2 FQGNSA come from the germline V gene. V trimming: 3 bases; J trimming: 6 bases; junction bases outside the gene matches: 8. CDR3 length: 14 residues. CDR3 nucleotides: TGTGCCAGCAGCTTTTCTCGGGACAGAACCGAGCAGTACTTC. Translation: CASSFSRDRTEQYF.

This clonotype was counted ten times or more. The chain employs TRBV5-5 and TRBJ1-4; the match to TRBD1 covers 7 bases. After removal of 4 bases from V and 5 bases from J, the junction contained 8 bases not matched to a gene. This CDR3 comprises 15 residues. Per germline, CDR1 SGHKS and CDR2 YYEKEE (reference sequence). The CDR3 DNA follows: TGTGCCAGCAGCCAACTGGGACAGCCAAATGAAAAACTGTTTTTT. Protein: CASSQLGQPNEKLFF. Full variable domain (rest looked up from reference TRBV5-5 and TRBJ1-4): DAGVTQSPTHLIKTRGQQVTLRCSPISGHKSVSWYQQVLGQGPQFIFQYYEKEERGRGNFPDRFSARQFPNYSSELNVNALLLGDSALYLCASSQLGQPNEKLFFGSGTQLSVL.

Many counts were recorded for this clonotype. The chain carries TRBV7-8 and TRBJ2-1, with no clear D. The CDR3 has 11 residues. Per the germline V gene, CDR1 is SGHVS and CDR2 is FQNEAQ. The V end lost 1 base, the J end lost 9 bases, and 4 bases lay between the germline ends. The CDR3: CASSLGFEQFF. CDR3 DNA sequence: TGTGCCAGCAGCTTAGGGTTTGAGCAGTTCTTC.

This clonotype appeared a few times. V usage is TRBV4-2 and J usage is TRBJ2-3; weak D call: TRBD1 (8 bases). Trimming took off 4 bases at V and 9 bases at J, with 20 bases between the two ends. This CDR3 is built from 15 residues. CDR1 and CDR2 from the germline V gene are LGHNA and YNFKEQ. The CDR3: CASSPLTGGVRTQYF. CDR3 sequence (DNA): TGTGCCAGCAGCCCCCTCACAGGGGGGGTCAGAACGCAGTATTTT.

There are many counts of this clonotype. V and J are TRBV4-2 and TRBJ2-4, with 11 nucleotides matching TRBD2. This CDR3 region has 18 residues. V lost 1 base and J lost 7; bases outside the gene matches: 12. In germline, CDR1 is LGHNA, CDR2 YNFKEQ. CDR3: CASSQVNLAGGASNIQYF. The CDR3 nucleotides read TGTGCCAGCAGCCAAGTGAACCTAGCGGGGGGAGCTAGCAACATTCAGTACTTC.

Ten or more counts support this clonotype. This sequence joins TRBV12-3 or TRBV12-4 and TRBJ1-1, with TRBD1 identical over 8 bases. After removal of 1 base from V and 10 bases from J, the junction contained 5 bases not matched to a gene. The CDR3 contains 13 residues. CDR3 in DNA: TGTGCCAGCAGTTTAGAGGCAGGGGGCAGAGCTTTCTTT. This sequence encodes CASSLEAGGRAFF.

This clonotype was counted at least ten times. The chain joins TRBV20-1 to TRBJ2-2; 13 positions match TRBD2. V shed 6 bases, J shed 13 bases, and the junction held 11 bases outside the gene matches. CDR3 length equals 14 residues. Germline loops: CDR1 DFQATT, CDR2 SNEGSKA (reference sequence). The CDR3 spells CSAELAGGLRGLFF. CDR3 in DNA: TGCAGTGCCGAACTAGCGGGGGGGCTCCGAGGGCTGTTTTTT.